One and the same sample provided the 13 T cell receptor beta chains below, sequenced in a study of read filtering for tumor transcriptome and immune sequencing. This library used roughly 370 ng RNA and molecular barcoded adaptors spanning alpha/delta and beta/gamma chains. TCRdb recomputed calls from the reads with MiXCR, one row per CDR3 protein. Of 35,000 to 40,000 distinct CDR3 sequences listed, 12% to 15% were seen once; the top ten hold roughly 30%. Sequencing was performed on a population of CD138-negative cells sorted from bone marrow. Receptors were obtained from a donor aged 40 or over with multiple myeloma.

About this clonotype itself: This may arise from a read error, as a much more abundant clone is one base away. The V gene is TRBV12-3 or TRBV12-4, the J gene TRBJ1-3, with 7 nucleotides matching TRBD1. The CDR3 spans 15 residues. The CDR3: CASRPGQTSGNTTYF. The DNA of the CDR3 is TGTGCCAGCAGGCCGGGACAGACCTCTGGAAACACCACATATTTT.

This clonotype was counted ten times or more. CDR3 sequence reads: CASSRRWGEETQYF. The DNA of the CDR3 is TGTGCCAGCAGCCGTCGGTGGGGGGAGGAGACCCAGTACTTC. The chain joins TRBV7-9 to TRBJ2-5, with D perhaps TRBD2 (6 bases). The CDR3 length is 14 residues. The V and J ends lost 5 bases and 5 bases respectively, with 15 bases between them. Germline V gene data show CDR1 as SEHNR and CDR2 as FQNEAQ (reference sequence).

By frequency in the sample, this clonotype is medium-sized. The V gene is TRBV6-4, the J gene TRBJ2-3; no clear D gene. The CDR3 is 13 residues long. CDR1 and CDR2 (germline): MRHNA, SNTAGT. The ends were cut back, 2 bases at V and 6 bases at J, with 9 bases in the middle. CDR3 in DNA: TGTGCCAGCAGTGACGGTTTAGACGATACGCAGTATTTT. The encoded protein is CASSDGLDDTQYF.

This clonotype was seen more than once but under ten times. A much larger clone is a single base away; this may be a read error. This rearrangement joins TRBV29-1 to TRBJ2-7; 8 bases align to TRBD1. This CDR3 has 13 residues. Germline CDR1 reads SQVTM; CDR2 reads ANQGSEA. DNA of the CDR3: TGCGGCGCGTCCGGGACAGGCGGGAACGAGCAGTACTTC. This codes for CGASGTGGNEQYF.

There are many counts of this clonotype. The chain has TRBV20-1 and TRBJ2-4, with D possibly TRBD2 on 6 matching bases. The CDR3 runs to 15 residues. V was trimmed by 0 bases and J by 3 bases, leaving 12 bases between them. Germline CDR1 is DFQATT and CDR2 is SNEGSKA (reference sequence). CDR3 nucleotides: TGCAGTGCTAGAGATACTAGCCGAGTCAAAAACATTCAGTACTTC. It encodes CSARDTSRVKNIQYF.

This clonotype appeared many times. The genes are TRBV5-1 and TRBJ1-5; unclear D gene. V was pared by 0 bases and J by 0 bases, with 7 bases between. The CDR3 has 15 amino acids. CDR1 and CDR2 (germline): SGHRS, YFSETQ. The CDR3: CASSLDPVSNQPQHF. In DNA form, the CDR3 reads TGCGCCAGCAGCTTGGATCCGGTTAGCAATCAGCCCCAGCATTTT.

This clonotype has at least ten counts. The chain combines TRBV7-9 with TRBJ2-2; 9 bases fit TRBD1. CDR3 length equals 16 residues. Germline CDR1 is SEHNR and CDR2 is FQNEAQ (reference sequence). V lost 3 bases, J lost 4 bases, and 6 bases stayed unmatched. The CDR3: CASSFGTGIRTGELFF. The DNA for the CDR3 is TGTGCCAGCAGCTTCGGGACAGGGATACGCACCGGGGAGCTGTTTTTT.

This clonotype was seen many times. V is TRBV28 and J is TRBJ2-2, with 7 positions matching TRBD1. The germline CDR1 and CDR2 sequences are MDHEN and SYDVKM. Trimming removed 5 bases from V and 5 bases from J; junction bases left unmatched: 8. The CDR3 spans 15 residues. The CDR3: CASSTTGERTGELFF. The CDR3, as DNA: TGTGCCAGCAGTACCACAGGGGAGAGGACCGGGGAGCTGTTTTTT.

In its sample, this clonotype was seen many times. The DNA for the CDR3 is TGTGCCACCAGCAGAGATCCCACAGGGGGGGAGACCCAGTACTTC. Its translation: CATSRDPTGGETQYF. The genes are TRBV15 and TRBJ2-5, with TRBD1 matching 8 bases. There are 15 residues in the CDR3. The V and J ends lost 0 bases and 5 bases, in that order; junction bases with no gene match: 5. CDR1 is LNHNV, CDR2 YYDKDF, per germline (reference sequence).

This sequence joins TRBV7-2 and TRBJ2-1; 12 nucleotides align to TRBD1. The CDR3 has 17 residues. Losses at the gene ends were 4 bases for V and 8 bases for J; bases not matched to a gene: 12. The germline V gene has CDR1 SGHTA and CDR2 FQGNSA. The CDR3 nucleotides are TGTGCCAGCAGCTCACGGGGACCGGGACAGGGGGCAGATGAGCAGTTCTTC. It codes for CASSSRGPGQGADEQFF.

Ten or more counts support this clonotype. The chain joins TRBV4-1 to TRBJ2-7, with a tentative D call TRBD2 (6 bases). Germline CDR1 reads MGHRA; CDR2 reads YSYEKL. Trimming removed 5 bases from V and 4 bases from J, with 15 bases in between. CDR3 length: 14 amino acids. CDR3 residues: CASSSPTSLYEQYF. The CDR3 DNA follows: TGCGCCAGCAGCTCCCCGACTAGTCTGTACGAGCAGTACTTC.

The chain is built from TRBV2 and TRBJ1-2, with D unclear. Germline assignment: CDR1 SNHLY and CDR2 FYNNEI. V lost 1 base and J 4 bases, leaving 7 bases between the germline ends. The CDR3 covers 13 residues. As DNA, the CDR3 is TGTGCCAGCAGTGAAGGGGCAGGCTATGGCTACACCTTC. Amino acids: CASSEGAGYGYTF.

The gene calls are TRBV29-1 and TRBJ2-2; D remains unclear. Germline CDR1 is SQVTM and CDR2 is ANQGSEA. The CDR3 spans 13 residues. With 3 bases removed from V and 7 bases from J, the gap between germline ends came to 12 bases. CDR3 nucleotides: TGCAGCGTTGAGAAAAAGCATGGCGGGGAGCTGTTTTTT. It specifies CSVEKKHGGELFF.